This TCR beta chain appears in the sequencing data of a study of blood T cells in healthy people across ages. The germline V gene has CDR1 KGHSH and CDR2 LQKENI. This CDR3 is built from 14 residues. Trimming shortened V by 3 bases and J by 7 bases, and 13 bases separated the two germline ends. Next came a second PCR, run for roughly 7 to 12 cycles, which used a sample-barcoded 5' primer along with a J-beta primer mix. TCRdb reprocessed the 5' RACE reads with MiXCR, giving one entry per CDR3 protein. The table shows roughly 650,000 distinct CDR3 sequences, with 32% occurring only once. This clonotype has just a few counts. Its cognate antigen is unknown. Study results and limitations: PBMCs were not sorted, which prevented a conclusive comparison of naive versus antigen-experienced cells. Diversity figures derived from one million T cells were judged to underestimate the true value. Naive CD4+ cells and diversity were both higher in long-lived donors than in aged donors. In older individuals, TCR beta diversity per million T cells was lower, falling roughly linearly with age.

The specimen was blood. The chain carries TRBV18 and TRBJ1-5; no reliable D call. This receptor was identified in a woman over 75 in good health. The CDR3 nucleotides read TGTGCCAGCTCACCCTCACAGATCGACCAGCCCCAGCATTTT. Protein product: CASSPSQIDQPQHF.